Each of the 15 T cell receptor beta chains below was sequenced from the same sample in a study of memory CD4+ T cells and cytomegalovirus serostatus. Single viable CD3+CD4+CD8-CD45RO+ cells were sorted as the memory CD4+ T cells. This table comes from immunoSEQ multiplex PCR, and its TCRdb copy is limited to in-frame clones, with some not included. The sample holds 55,000 to 75,000 clones; more than 75% are singletons and the top ten take roughly 0.95%. Sequencing was carried out using memory CD4+ T cells from blood. The receptor source for this set is an adult in good health and CMV-seronegative.

The V and J genes are TRBV6-5 and TRBJ1-2, with 7 bases matching TRBD1. V shed 2 bases and J 1 base; nucleotides not matched to a gene: 4. Germline assignment: CDR1 MNHEY and CDR2 SVGAGI. The CDR3 consists of 15 residues. CDR3 nucleotide sequence: TGTGCCAGCAGTTACGCGAGACAGGGTAACTATGGCTACACCTTC. Translation: CASSYARQGNYGYTF.

This sequence joins TRBV28 and TRBJ2-1; the match to TRBD2 covers 7 bases. There are 12 residues in the CDR3. Germline V gene sequence: CDR1 MDHEN, CDR2 SYDVKM. V was pared by 10 bases and J by 9 bases, with 9 bases of the junction left unmatched. CDR3 loop: CATQSGKGEQFF. The CDR3 DNA follows: TGTGCCACCCAGAGCGGGAAGGGTGAGCAGTTCTTC.

The chain is built from TRBV7-3 and TRBJ1-2; D unresolved. The V end was cut by 2 bases, the J end by 0 bases, with 10 bases between. This CDR3 comprises 15 residues. Germline values: CDR1 SGHTA, CDR2 FQGTGA. The CDR3 coding sequence is TGTGCCAGCAGCTTACTGGCCAGGACTAACTATGGCTACACCTTC. Its translation: CASSLLARTNYGYTF. The variable domain in full, completed from reference TRBV7-3 and TRBJ1-2, reads GAGVSQTPSNKVTEKGKYVELRCDPISGHTALYWYRQSLGQGPEFLIYFQGTGAADDSGLPNDRFFAVRPEGSVSTLKIQRTERGDSAVYLCASSLLARTNYGYTFGSGTRLTVV.

This clone appeared a single time. The chain employs TRBV2 and TRBJ2-5, with 11 bases fitting TRBD2. Germline V lookup: CDR1 SNHLY, CDR2 FYNNEI. Losses at the gene ends were 2 bases for V and 2 bases for J; bases not matched to a gene: 10. The CDR3 runs to 18 residues. CDR3 nucleotides: TGTGCCAGCAGTGAATCCCCTAGCGGGGGGCTGTCACAAGAGACCCAGTACTTC. The encoded protein is CASSESPSGGLSQETQYF. The variable domain in full, with the rest retrieved from reference TRBV2 and TRBJ2-5, is EPEVTQTPSHQVTQMGQEVILRCVPISNHLYFYWYRQILGQKVEFLVSFYNNEISEKSEIFDDQFSVERPDGSNFTLKIRSTKLEDSAMYFCASSESPSGGLSQETQYFGPGTRLLVL.

This sequence joins TRBV10-3 and TRBJ2-7, with 12 bases lining up with TRBD1. Germline CDR1 ENHRY, CDR2 SYGVKD. The CDR3 has 14 amino acids. The V gene end was trimmed by 7 bases and the J gene end by 5 bases; junction bases not matched to a gene: 6. The CDR3 nucleotides read TGTGCCATCAACCGGGACAGGGGGCGGAACGAGCAGTACTTC. This translates into CAINRDRGRNEQYF.

The rearrangement links TRBV2 to TRBJ2-2; no clear D gene. CDR1 is SNHLY, CDR2 FYNNEI, per germline. The CDR3 covers 13 residues. V lost 5 bases and J lost 1, with 5 bases in between. The CDR3 sequence is CASSQQNTGELFF. The CDR3 DNA sequence: TGTGCCAGCAGTCAACAGAACACCGGGGAGCTGTTTTTT.

The CDR3 nucleotides read TGTGCCAGCAGTGATAGACCACGCACCGGGGAGCTGTTTTTT. It codes for CASSDRPRTGELFF. The chain joins TRBV2 to TRBJ2-2; no reliable D call. Trimming left V 3 bases short and J 4 bases short, with 9 bases between. CDR1 and CDR2 from the germline V gene are SNHLY and FYNNEI. The CDR3 loop spans 14 amino acids.

The gene calls are TRBV10-3 and TRBJ1-1; D is unclear. Looked up from germline, CDR1 is ENHRY and CDR2 is SYGVKD. The CDR3 consists of 13 residues. Between the trimmed V and J ends, which lost 4 bases and 4 bases, there was a span of 10 bases. The CDR3 loop is CAISGETTTEAFF. CDR3 in DNA: TGTGCCATCAGTGGGGAGACAACCACTGAAGCTTTCTTT.

The CDR3 DNA is TGTGCCTGGAGTGGAAGGACAGCCAGGGCAGCTGAAGCTTTCTTT. Translated, it gives CAWSGRTARAAEAFF. This rearrangement joins TRBV30 to TRBJ1-1; D perhaps matches TRBD1 (6 bases). The CDR3 runs 15 residues. Germline V gene data show CDR1 as GTSNPN and CDR2 as SVGIG (reference sequence). V lost 1 base to trimming and J lost 6 bases, with 18 bases between them.

The DNA for the CDR3 is TGTGCCAGCAGCGCCGAGAGCCCGACTGGGGAGCAGTACTTC. Translation: CASSAESPTGEQYF. The chain is built from TRBV7-6 and TRBJ2-7; D remains ambiguous. The CDR3 extends over 14 amino acids. V was cut by 5 bases and J by 7 bases, with 18 bases left in between. Germline CDR1 SGHVS, CDR2 FNYEAQ.

This CDR3 reads CAWKKGAGNTIYF. The DNA for the CDR3 is TGTGCCTGGAAGAAGGGGGCAGGAAACACCATATATTTT. The rearrangement joins TRBV30 to TRBJ1-3; 7 nucleotides match TRBD1. The V gene end was trimmed by 4 bases and the J gene end by 4 bases; junction bases not matched to a gene: 4. Per germline, CDR1 GTSNPN and CDR2 SVGIG (reference sequence). This CDR3 has 13 residues.

V and J are TRBV5-1 and TRBJ2-4, with TRBD1 matching over 9 bases. Germline V lookup: CDR1 SGHRS, CDR2 YFSETQ. J lost 6 bases, V lost 4 bases, and 14 bases had no gene match. There are 17 residues in the CDR3. The CDR3 sequence is CASSNGGQGKTANIQYF. As DNA, the CDR3 is TGCGCCAGCAGCAACGGGGGACAGGGTAAGACCGCAAACATTCAGTACTTC.

This clone was seen just once. The chain joins TRBV7-8 to TRBJ2-1; a possible D gene is TRBD2 (6 bases). The CDR3 extends over 15 amino acids. The V gene's germline CDR1 is SGHVS and CDR2 FQNEAQ. V was trimmed by 5 bases and J by 3 bases, leaving 14 bases between them. The CDR3 coding sequence is TGTGCCAGCAGCATCAGGGTAGCGGTCTACAATGAGCAGTTCTTC. It translates to CASSIRVAVYNEQFF. Using reference TRBV7-8 and TRBJ2-1 for the parts outside the CDR3, the full variable domain is GAGVSQSPRYKVAKRGQDVALRCDPISGHVSLFWYQQALGQGPEFLTYFQNEAQLDKSGLPSDRFFAERPEGSVSTLKIQRTQQEDSAVYLCASSIRVAVYNEQFFGPGTRLTVL.

The chain recombines TRBV7-3 with TRBJ1-1; no firm D call. This CDR3 is 13 amino acids long. Germline V gives CDR1 SGHTA, CDR2 FQGTGA. The V end lost 3 bases, the J end lost 1 base, and 6 bases lay between the germline ends. CDR3 in DNA: TGTGCCAGCAGCTTCAACAAGAACACTGAAGCTTTCTTT. Translated, it gives CASSFNKNTEAFF.

The J gene is TRBJ2-7, the V gene TRBV4-1; TRBD1 aligns across 8 bases. Per germline, CDR1 MGHRA and CDR2 YSYEKL. Trimming took 4 bases from V and 5 from J; bases not matched to a gene: 7. This CDR3 is built from 14 residues. The CDR3 loop reads CASSRGQGQDEQYF. The CDR3 nucleotides are TGCGCCAGCAGCCGTGGACAGGGCCAAGACGAGCAGTACTTC.